This entry features one T cell receptor beta chain sequence. The antigen it recognizes is unknown. No much larger clone is present one base from it, and per-base qualities are unavailable. The data belong to a study of T cells in Graves' hyperthyroidism and ophthalmopathy (dated by TCRdb to 2018 to 2020). Broadly, across the study: A discovery cohort of about a hundred patients, approximately 45 with Graves' ophthalmopathy and approximately 55 with stable Graves' hyperthyroidism, was used to find distinguishing TCR V-J signatures. An independent validation cohort of fewer than 20 hyperthyroidism patients and approximately 15 patients who later progressed to ophthalmopathy tested prospective prediction of ophthalmopathy. After sampling, hyperthyroidism patients received methimazole starting at 30 mg daily, and ophthalmopathy patients received high-dose intravenous methylprednisolone. Thyroid tissue and blood T-cell repertoires from roughly 6 Graves' hyperthyroidism patients were also compared in the study. According to the paper, TCR Vbeta CDR3 sequencing was carried out on 135 peripheral blood samples, which came from under 50 ophthalmopathy, approximately 78 hyperthyroidism and 17 progressor patients. For training and testing, the 95 to 100 patients in the discovery cohort were randomly divided in a 7:3 ratio. The research as a whole found: No statistical method was used to fix the sample size in advance, and group allocation was not hidden from the investigators. Most expanded thyroid clonotypes (frequency above 0.001) were also found in blood, which suggests that blood repertoires may mirror thyroid immune responses. In validation, the model predicted progression to ophthalmopathy a median of roughly six months before onset, with 70% to 71% sensitivity and roughly 77% specificity. A model built on a 13 V-J signature distinguished ophthalmopathy from stable hyperthyroidism, reaching about 88% sensitivity and about 81% specificity in cross-validation and 80%/75% in testing.

Amplification of TCR beta CDR3 regions was carried out from RNA transcripts. The TCR CDR3 was subjected to a first round of RT-PCR using the HTBI primer set and the Qiagen OneStep RT-PCR kit. Libraries were constructed in a second round of multiplex PCR, after which size selection and purification were carried out. The libraries were sequenced on an Illumina HiSeq2000 using paired-end 100 bp reads. Concerning the study's data processing: SOAPnuke was used to process the raw data, removing reads that contained adapters or uncalled bases, had a mean Phred below 15, or lacked an exact match to the constant primer or identifier. COPE v1.2.5 was used to merge high-quality paired reads, and clonotypes were defined as unique nucleotide sequences. MiTCR v1.1 was used to align the clonotypes against IMGT TRBV, TRBD and TRBJ reference segments. Analysis was restricted to V-J combinations with a frequency above 0.0001, which covered 99.2% of repertoires. The TCS score was defined as the ratio of F50 (clonal expansion) to E x V (chaos), calculated using BLOSUM62-based TCRdist between CDR3 peptides within each V-J. Welch's t-statistics and random forest reduced fewer than 550 V-J features to roughly 13, which were used in a naive Bayes classifier (R e1071). The Morisita-Horn index was used to measure how similar the thyroid and blood repertoires were. Using fastp at Q25 and MiXCR, TCRdb reprocessed the public reads and kept productive beta chains. Every entry covers one CDR3 protein and lists the most common genes and DNA from its rows. These V and J calls derive from TCRdb rather than the authors' analysis. For this sample the table gives hundreds of thousands of distinct CDR3 sequences, of which nearly 45% were detected only once. The leading ten clones occupy less than 9% of the sample.

Any patient with an uncontrolled infection, another autoimmune disease, pregnancy or lactation was excluded. Clinical symptoms, serum thyroxine and TRAb, thyroid ultrasound, and orbital computed tomography formed the basis for the diagnoses. Trizol reagent was used to extract total RNA, and RNA quality was then checked on an Agilent 2100 Bioanalyzer. V and J lose 5 bases and 10 bases, and a span of 14 bases separates them. Including cysteine and phenylalanine, the CDR3 has 12 amino acids. The retained sequence is limited to the CDR3, 36 bases, with the frame set at the first base. CDR1 SGHTA and CDR2 FQGNSA are derived from the germline V gene.

The clonotype was recovered from an adult man with Graves' disease, either hyperthyroidism or ophthalmopathy (not recorded which). The sequenced sample was peripheral blood or thyroid tissue (not recorded which). The rearranged segments are TRBV7-2 and TRBJ2-5, with no D gene named confidently. The CDR3 amino acid sequence is: CASSAYLGYQYF. The DNA reads as follows: TGTGCCAGCAGCGCCTATCTGGGGTACCAGTACTTC.